The 23 T cell receptor beta chains in this list originate from one sample, sequenced in a study of shared clonotypes between healthy human individuals. Sequencing used immunoSEQ multiplex PCR; TCRdb keeps in-frame clones, though not all of them. Of 1,500,000 or so clones in the sample, approximately 97% were seen once. Sequenced input: naive CD4+ T cells sorted from blood. The subset denotes: CD45RA+ positively selected. Every receptor here comes from a young man in good health.

The chain is built from TRBV19 and TRBJ2-3, with D uncertain. Trimming removed 5 bases at V and 0 bases at J, with 12 bases between. Germline CDR1 and CDR2: LNHDA and SQIVND (reference sequence). The CDR3 has 15 residues. This CDR3 reads CASSSRQHSTDTQYF. CDR3 nucleotides: TGTGCCAGTAGTTCGCGACAACATAGCACAGATACGCAGTATTTT.

The CDR3, as DNA: TGCACCAGCAGCCAAGTGCTCCTGAGGGGGCGAAACTATGGCTACACCTTC. It codes for CTSSQVLLRGRNYGYTF. V and J are TRBV1 and TRBJ1-2; the table's D call TRBD1 went unverified against the DNA. TRBV1 is classified as a pseudogene. The CDR3 totals 17 residues.

The chain is built from TRBV5-1 and TRBJ1-1; D remains unclear. There are 15 residues in the CDR3. Trimming pared 0 bases from V and 1 base from J, leaving 10 bases between. The germline gives CDR1 SGHRS, CDR2 YFSETQ. The CDR3 spells CASSLALNRNTEAFF. The CDR3 nucleotides are TGCGCCAGCAGCTTGGCCCTGAACAGGAACACTGAAGCTTTCTTT.

V gene TRBV11-3 combines with J gene TRBJ1-2; 7 nucleotides line up with TRBD1. This CDR3 has 15 residues. Germline lookup yields CDR1 SGHNT and CDR2 YENEEA. Unmatched junction bases numbered 4, after V lost 0 bases and J lost 3 bases. The CDR3 DNA is TGTGCCAGCAGCTTAGAGGGAGACAGGGACTATGGCTACACCTTC. It is translated as CASSLEGDRDYGYTF.

V and J are TRBV29-1 and TRBJ2-1; 11 bases are shared with TRBD2. This CDR3 contains 15 residues. Germline lookup yields CDR1 SQVTM and CDR2 ANQGSEA. The V and J ends lost 4 bases and 6 bases, in that order; junction bases with no gene match: 8. CDR3 DNA sequence: TGCAGCGTTGCCTTTCTAGCGGGAGGAACCAATGAGCAGTTCTTC. Residues: CSVAFLAGGTNEQFF.

This clone is a singleton in its sample. The rearrangement uses TRBV7-3 and TRBJ1-1; no clear D. V shed 2 bases and J shed 0 bases, with 16 bases lying between them. Looked up from germline, CDR1 is SGHTA and CDR2 is FQGTGA. This CDR3 has 17 residues. The CDR3 loop reads CASSLESGGYMNTEAFF. The CDR3 DNA is TGTGCCAGCAGCTTAGAATCAGGAGGATACATGAACACTGAAGCTTTCTTT.

The J gene is TRBJ2-1, the V gene TRBV21-1; the D call TRBD2 from the table was never checked on the DNA. TRBV21-1 is a recognized pseudogene. This CDR3 is built from 21 residues. For the CDR3, the DNA is TGTGCCAGCAGCAAAGTTATTGGGACTAGGCCCAAACGAGACTCCTACAATGAGCAGTTCTTC. Its protein product is CASSKVIGTRPKRDSYNEQFF.

V gene TRBV27 combines with J gene TRBJ2-5; 9 positions agree with TRBD2. Germline lookup yields CDR1 MNHEY and CDR2 SMNVEV (reference sequence). J was trimmed by 6 bases and V by 5 bases; bases with no gene match: 7. The CDR3 runs 14 residues. The CDR3 region is CASSLSGGVQTQYF. CDR3 sequence (DNA): TGTGCCAGCAGTCTTAGCGGGGGCGTCCAGACCCAGTACTTC.

The chain links TRBV15 to TRBJ1-2; D call uncertain. V lost 0 bases to trimming and J lost 0 bases, with 2 bases between them. CDR3 length: 13 amino acids. The germline V gene has CDR1 LNHNV and CDR2 YYDKDF (reference sequence). The CDR3 protein is CATSREANYGYTF. The CDR3 DNA reads as TGTGCCACCAGCAGAGAGGCTAACTATGGCTACACCTTC.

The chain has TRBV19 and TRBJ1-2, with D unresolved. This CDR3 has 12 amino acids. Germline CDR1 reads LNHDA; CDR2 reads SQIVND (reference sequence). V lost 5 bases and J lost 5, with 9 bases in between. CDR3 bases: TGTGCCAGTAGTCTTCCCAAATATGGCTACACCTTC. Translated: CASSLPKYGYTF.

This rearrangement joins TRBV2 to TRBJ2-1; 10 bases are a match to TRBD2. Germline V CDR1 and CDR2: SNHLY, FYNNEI. Losses at the gene ends were 6 bases for V and 4 bases for J; bases not matched to a gene: 6. The CDR3 contains 15 residues. The CDR3 DNA is TGTGCCAGCAGAAGCACTAGCGGGACGTACAATGAGCAGTTCTTC. Protein: CASRSTSGTYNEQFF.

This chain connects TRBV6-1 to TRBJ2-7, with TRBD2 identical over 14 bases. Losses at the gene ends were 0 bases for V and 3 bases for J; bases not matched to a gene: 22. In germline, CDR1 is MNHNS, CDR2 SASEGT. The CDR3 has 23 amino acids. CDR3 in amino acids: CASSEALRRGTSGRSVLGYEQYF. CDR3 DNA sequence: TGTGCCAGCAGTGAAGCGCTTCGTCGGGGGACTAGCGGGAGATCAGTTCTGGGCTACGAGCAGTACTTC.

The chain uses TRBV19 and TRBJ1-5; D uncertain. Trimming took 7 bases from V and 9 from J, leaving 13 bases between them. Looked up from germline, CDR1 is LNHDA and CDR2 is SQIVND (reference sequence). The CDR3 totals 12 residues. DNA for the CDR3: TGTGCCAGTACCCGGACTGGGTCGCCCCAGCATTTT. Translated: CASTRTGSPQHF.

This chain links TRBV5-1 with TRBJ2-7, with 13 positions matching TRBD2. In germline, CDR1 is SGHRS, CDR2 YFSETQ. J gave up 1 base and V 1 base, and 26 bases lay outside the gene matches. The CDR3 length is 24 residues. The CDR3 sequence is CASSLWGPTGGATSGRSPSYEQYF. In DNA form, the CDR3 reads TGCGCCAGCAGCTTGTGGGGACCGACAGGGGGAGCGACTAGCGGGAGGAGTCCATCCTACGAGCAGTACTTC.

The rearrangement links TRBV28 to TRBJ2-7; the D is unclear. Trimming shortened V by 4 bases and J by 2 bases, and 9 bases separated the two germline ends. The CDR3 has 13 residues. Germline assignment: CDR1 MDHEN and CDR2 SYDVKM. This CDR3 is CASSWAPPYEQYF. CDR3 in DNA: TGTGCCAGCAGTTGGGCTCCTCCCTACGAGCAGTACTTC.

V and J are TRBV7-9 and TRBJ1-5; D remains ambiguous. Germline CDR1 is SEHNR and CDR2 is FQNEAQ (reference sequence). The V and J ends lost 1 base and 4 bases respectively, with 14 bases between them. The CDR3 extends over 16 amino acids. CDR3 protein: CASSLGTVPGNQPQHF. The CDR3 DNA sequence: TGTGCCAGCAGCTTAGGTACGGTTCCGGGGAATCAGCCCCAGCATTTT.

The chain uses TRBV18 and TRBJ2-5, with D tentatively TRBD1 (5 bases). The CDR3 extends over 14 amino acids. Germline V gene lookup returns CDR1 KGHSH and CDR2 LQKENI. V was shortened by 2 bases and J by 1 base, with 8 bases between the two germline ends. CDR3 bases: TGTGCCAGCTCACCAATGACAGCCCAAGAGACCCAGTACTTC. It translates to CASSPMTAQETQYF.

This chain links TRBV7-3 with TRBJ2-1; 14 nucleotides align to TRBD2. The length of the CDR3 is 18 residues. Germline V lookup: CDR1 SGHTA, CDR2 FQGTGA. Trimming took 4 bases from V and 10 from J; bases not matched to a gene: 15. The CDR3 region has the DNA TGTGCCAGCAGCTCCCCCAGGATGACTAGCGGGAGGGCCGAGGAGCAGTTCTTC. The encoded protein is CASSSPRMTSGRAEEQFF.

The genes are TRBV14 and TRBJ2-7, with D maybe TRBD2 (6 bases). The CDR3 covers 14 residues. Trimming took 4 bases from V and 4 from J, leaving 14 bases between them. Germline V gene sequence: CDR1 SGHDN, CDR2 FVKESK. CDR3 nucleotides: TGTGCCAGCAGCCCCTCGGGGGTCCGATACGAGCAGTACTTC. It specifies CASSPSGVRYEQYF. Full variable domain (outside the CDR3, taken from reference TRBV14 and TRBJ2-7): EAGVTQFPSHSVIEKGQTVTLRCDPISGHDNLYWYRRVMGKEIKFLLHFVKESKQDESGMPNNRFLAERTGGTYSTLKVQPAELEDSGVYFCASSPSGVRYEQYFGPGTRLTVT.

The chain employs TRBV18 and TRBJ1-2; unclear D gene. Germline V gene data show CDR1 as KGHSH and CDR2 as LQKENI. V shed 3 bases and J shed 6 bases, with 17 bases lying between them. The CDR3 loop spans 15 amino acids. CDR3 region: CASSPSGSVENGYTF. CDR3 coding DNA: TGTGCCAGCTCACCTTCGGGGAGTGTTGAGAATGGCTACACCTTC. The whole variable domain, remainder taken from reference TRBV18 and TRBJ1-2, is NAGVMQNPRHLVRRRGQEARLRCSPMKGHSHVYWYRQLPEEGLKFMVYLQKENIIDESGMPKERFSAEFPKEGPSILRIQQVVRGDSAAYFCASSPSGSVENGYTFGSGTRLTVV.

The chain recombines TRBV7-2 with TRBJ2-3, with D perhaps being TRBD1 or TRBD2 (5 bases each). Germline CDR1 SGHTA, CDR2 FQGNSA. The ends were cut back, 4 bases at V and 2 bases at J, with 16 bases in the middle. The CDR3 is 16 amino acids. The CDR3 DNA sequence: TGTGCCAGCAGCTCCGGGACGAACAGTCTCACAGATACGCAGTATTTT. Translated: CASSSGTNSLTDTQYF.

CDR3 region: CASSSGLAGAGEQYF. The CDR3, as DNA: TGTGCCAGCAGCTCAGGACTAGCGGGAGCTGGCGAGCAGTACTTC. The chain links TRBV11-3 to TRBJ2-7, with 13 bases that match TRBD2. Per the germline V gene, CDR1 is SGHNT and CDR2 is YENEEA. After removal of 4 bases from V and 6 bases from J, the junction contained 6 bases not matched to a gene. The CDR3 loop spans 15 amino acids.

About this clone: At one of its ends the junction is not consistent with the germline gene, which may arise from a read error. The V call is TRBV27, the J call TRBJ2-1; 9 nucleotides line up with TRBD1. The CDR3 totals 13 residues. Germline V gives CDR1 MNHEY, CDR2 SMNVEV (reference sequence). CDR3 protein: CASRRDRADPLVF. Written as DNA, the CDR3 is TGTGCCAGCCGACGGGACAGGGCCGACCCGCTGGTCTTC.